This T cell receptor beta chain emerged from a study of cytomegalovirus exposure and HLA in healthy donors. The PCR contained 60 Vbeta and 13 Jbeta primers. Authors' processing steps: Around 80 million unique TCR beta chains, around 11 million of them shared, were counted by a later analysis. Profiling relied on immunoSEQ multiplex PCR, and the TCRdb table lists in-frame clones only, not all of them. The V and J calls and clone size are taken from that table; D and trimming were inferred from the DNA. This table has roughly 150,000 clones, 77% appearing once. The CDR3 is 16 amino acids. Germline V gene sequence: CDR1 SGHVS, CDR2 FQNEAQ. Trimming at V came to 1 base and at J to 4 bases, leaving 7 bases not matched to a gene.

Sequenced sample: PBMCs. The V call is TRBV7-8, the J call TRBJ1-5, with TRBD1 matching over 7 bases. The sequence derives from a male donor in good health and CMV-seronegative. CDR3 bases: TGTGCCAGCAGCTTAGATAGGGGGCGCAGAAATCAGCCCCAGCATTTT. Translated: CASSLDRGRRNQPQHF.